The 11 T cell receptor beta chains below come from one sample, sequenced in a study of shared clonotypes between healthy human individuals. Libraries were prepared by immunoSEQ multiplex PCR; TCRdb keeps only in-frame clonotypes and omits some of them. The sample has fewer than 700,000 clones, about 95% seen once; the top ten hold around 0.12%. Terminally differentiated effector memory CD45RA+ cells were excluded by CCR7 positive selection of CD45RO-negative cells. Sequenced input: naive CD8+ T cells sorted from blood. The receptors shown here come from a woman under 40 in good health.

The CDR3 nucleotides are TGTGCCAGCAGTCCAGCGGGAGTTGCCAATGAGCAGTTCTTC. Protein product: CASSPAGVANEQFF. The chain combines TRBV27 with TRBJ2-1, with TRBD2 matching 8 bases. The V gene end was trimmed by 5 bases and the J gene end by 6 bases; junction bases not matched to a gene: 6. Germline V gives CDR1 MNHEY, CDR2 SMNVEV (reference sequence). The length of the CDR3 is 14 residues.

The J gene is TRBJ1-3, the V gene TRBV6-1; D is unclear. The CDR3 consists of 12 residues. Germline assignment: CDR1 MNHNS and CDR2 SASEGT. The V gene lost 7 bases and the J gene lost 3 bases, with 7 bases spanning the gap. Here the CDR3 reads CASTEYGNTIYF. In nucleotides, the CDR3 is TGTGCCAGCACCGAATATGGAAACACCATATATTTT.

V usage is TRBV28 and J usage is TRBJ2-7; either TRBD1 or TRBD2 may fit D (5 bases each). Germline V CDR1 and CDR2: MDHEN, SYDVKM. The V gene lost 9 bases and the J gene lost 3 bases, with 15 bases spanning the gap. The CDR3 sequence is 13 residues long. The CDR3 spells CARVTGQFYEQYF. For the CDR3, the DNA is TGTGCCAGGGTCACGGGGCAATTCTACGAGCAGTACTTC.

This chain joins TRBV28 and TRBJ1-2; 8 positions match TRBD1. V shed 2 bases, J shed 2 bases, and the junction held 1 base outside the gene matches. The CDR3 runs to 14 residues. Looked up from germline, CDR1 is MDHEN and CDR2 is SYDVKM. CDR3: CASSLAGGNYGYTF. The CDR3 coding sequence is TGTGCCAGCAGTTTAGCAGGGGGCAACTATGGCTACACCTTC.

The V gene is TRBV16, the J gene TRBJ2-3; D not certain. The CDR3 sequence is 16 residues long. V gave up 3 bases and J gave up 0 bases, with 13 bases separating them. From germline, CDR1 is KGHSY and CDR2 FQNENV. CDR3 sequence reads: CASSHSGSTSTDTQYF. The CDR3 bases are TGTGCCAGCAGCCACTCAGGATCTACGAGCACAGATACGCAGTATTTT.

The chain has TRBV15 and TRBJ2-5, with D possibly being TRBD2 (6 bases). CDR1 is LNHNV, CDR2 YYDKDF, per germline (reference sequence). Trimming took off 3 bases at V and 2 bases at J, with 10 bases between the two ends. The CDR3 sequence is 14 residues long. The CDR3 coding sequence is TGTGCCACCAGCAGCATGGGGACTCAAGAGACCCAGTACTTC. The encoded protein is CATSSMGTQETQYF.

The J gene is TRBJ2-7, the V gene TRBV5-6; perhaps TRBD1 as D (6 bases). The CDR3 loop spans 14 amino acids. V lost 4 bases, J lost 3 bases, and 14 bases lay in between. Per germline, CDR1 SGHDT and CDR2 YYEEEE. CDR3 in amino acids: CASSVSGTSYEQYF. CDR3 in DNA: TGTGCCAGCAGCGTATCCGGGACAAGCTACGAGCAGTACTTC.

The CDR3 loop is CASSLSGRDEQYF. The CDR3 region has the DNA TGCGCCAGCAGCTTGTCTGGTCGCGACGAGCAGTACTTC. V usage is TRBV5-1 and J usage is TRBJ2-7, with no clear D. This CDR3 is built from 13 residues. Germline lookup yields CDR1 SGHRS and CDR2 YFSETQ. Trimming took 1 base from V and 5 from J, leaving 10 bases between them.

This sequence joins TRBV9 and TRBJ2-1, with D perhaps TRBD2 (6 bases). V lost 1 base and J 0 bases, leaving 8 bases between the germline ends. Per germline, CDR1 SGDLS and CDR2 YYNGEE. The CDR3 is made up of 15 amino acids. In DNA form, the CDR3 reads TGTGCCAGCAGCGTATGGGGGGTCTCCTACAATGAGCAGTTCTTC. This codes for CASSVWGVSYNEQFF.

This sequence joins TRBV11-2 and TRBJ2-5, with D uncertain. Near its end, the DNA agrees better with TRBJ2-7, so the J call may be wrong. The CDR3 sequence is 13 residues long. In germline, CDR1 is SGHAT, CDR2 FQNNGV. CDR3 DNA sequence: TGTGCCAGCAGCTTAGGAGCCCCCTACGAGCAGTACTTC. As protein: CASSLGAPYEQYF.

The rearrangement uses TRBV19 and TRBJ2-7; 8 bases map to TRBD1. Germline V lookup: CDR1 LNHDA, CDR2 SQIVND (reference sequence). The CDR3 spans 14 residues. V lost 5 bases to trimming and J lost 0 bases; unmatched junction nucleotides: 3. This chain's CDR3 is CASSPGQDSYEQYF. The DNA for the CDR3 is TGTGCCAGTAGTCCGGGACAGGACTCCTACGAGCAGTACTTC.